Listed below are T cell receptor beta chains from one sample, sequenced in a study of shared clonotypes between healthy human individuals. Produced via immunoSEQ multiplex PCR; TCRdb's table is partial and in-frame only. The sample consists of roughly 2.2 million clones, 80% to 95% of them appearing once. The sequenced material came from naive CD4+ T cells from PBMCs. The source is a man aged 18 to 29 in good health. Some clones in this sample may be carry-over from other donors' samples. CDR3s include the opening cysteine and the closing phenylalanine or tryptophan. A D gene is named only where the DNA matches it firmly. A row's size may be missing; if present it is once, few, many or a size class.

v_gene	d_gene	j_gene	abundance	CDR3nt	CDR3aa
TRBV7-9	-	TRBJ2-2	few	TGTGCCAGCAGCTTAGTAGGCACGAACACCGGGGAGCTGTTTTTT	CASSLVGTNTGELFF
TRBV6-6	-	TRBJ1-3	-	TGTGCCAGCAGTTACTCGCGGAACACCATATATTTT	CASSYSRNTIYF
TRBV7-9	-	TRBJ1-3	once	TGTGCCAGCAGCCTAAACGCGGGGAACTCTGGAAACACCATATATTTT	CASSLNAGNSGNTIYF
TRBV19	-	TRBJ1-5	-	TGTGCCAGCGAAGTGGGCAATCAGCCCCAGCATTTT	CASEVGNQPQHF
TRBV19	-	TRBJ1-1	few	TGTGCCAGTAGCCACACAGTGGGGGGGGAAGCTTTCTTT	CASSHTVGGEAFF
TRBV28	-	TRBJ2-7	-	TGTGCCAGCAGCCCCCCACAGGGTTCCTACGAGCAGTACTTC	CASSPPQGSYEQYF
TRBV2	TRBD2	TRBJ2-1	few	TGTGCCAGCAGTCAACTAGCGGGGAGCTACAATGAGCAGTTCTTC	CASSQLAGSYNEQFF
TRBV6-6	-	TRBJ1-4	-	TGTGCCAGCAGCCTGGTGACTGGGAATGAAAAACTGTTTTTT	CASSLVTGNEKLFF
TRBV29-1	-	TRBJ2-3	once	TGCAGCGTTGGAACTAGCCGTTCAGGGTATTTT	CSVGTSRSGYF
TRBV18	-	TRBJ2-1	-	TGTGCCAGCTCACTGGGGGTCCCCTACAATGAGCAGTTCTTC	CASSLGVPYNEQFF
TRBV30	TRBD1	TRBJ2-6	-	TGTGCCTGGACAAGACAGGGGACCCACTCTGGGGCCAACGTCCTGACTTTC	CAWTRQGTHSGANVLTF
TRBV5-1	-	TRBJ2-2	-	TGCGCCAGCAGCTTGTTGATGACCGGGGAGCTGTTTTTT	CASSLLMTGELFF
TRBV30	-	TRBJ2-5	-	TGTGCCTGGAGTTTAGAGAACCAGTACTTC	CAWSLENQYF
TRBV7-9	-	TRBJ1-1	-	TGTGCCGTTGACGGAGGGGGGATGAACACTGAAGCTTTCTTT	CAVDGGGMNTEAFF
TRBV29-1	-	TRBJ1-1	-	TGCAGCGTTGGTGGCCCGACCGTGGACACTGAAGCTTTCTTT	CSVGGPTVDTEAFF
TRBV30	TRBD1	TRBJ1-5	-	TGTGCCTGGAGCCAGGGACAGGGCCGTCAGCCCCAGCATTTT	CAWSQGQGRQPQHF
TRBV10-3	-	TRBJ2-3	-	TGTGCCATCAGCGAGTTCACAGATACGCAGTATTTT	CAISEFTDTQYF
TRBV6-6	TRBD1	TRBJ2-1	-	TGTGCCAGCAGTTACTCGGCGGACAGGGGCTACAATGAGCAGTTCTTC	CASSYSADRGYNEQFF
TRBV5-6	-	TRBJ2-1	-	TGTGCCAGCAGCCTCATAACAGGGAGCTCCTACAATGAGCAGTTCTTC	CASSLITGSSYNEQFF
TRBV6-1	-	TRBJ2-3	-	TGTGCCAGCAGGTATAGCGGTTTCCGAGCAGATACGCAGTATTTT	CASRYSGFRADTQYF
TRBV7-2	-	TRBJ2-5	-	TGTGCCAGCAGCCTGAGCAGGCAAGAGACCCAGTACTTC	CASSLSRQETQYF
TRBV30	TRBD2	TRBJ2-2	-	TGTGCCTGGAGTCTCCGTCGGGTGCGGGGGAGTAACACCGGGGAGCTGTTTTTT	CAWSLRRVRGSNTGELFF
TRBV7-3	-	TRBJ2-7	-	TGTGCCAGCAGCTTACGGACAGCCTCCTACGAGCAGTACTTC	CASSLRTASYEQYF
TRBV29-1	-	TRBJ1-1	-	TGCAGCGTTGACCCGGGTACGGCCACTGAAGCTTTCTTT	CSVDPGTATEAFF
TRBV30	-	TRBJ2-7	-	TGTGCCTCAGGGACTCCAGGGACCTACGAGCAGTACTTC	CASGTPGTYEQYF
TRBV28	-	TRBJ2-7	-	TGTGCCAGCACCTCCAGCGGACGGGGCAGGGACTTC	CASTSSGRGRDF
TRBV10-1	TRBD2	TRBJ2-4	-	TGCGCCAGCAGTGGGGGAGGGCCTGGGGGGGCCAAAAACATTCAGTACTTC	CASSGGGPGGAKNIQYF
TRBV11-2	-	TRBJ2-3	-	TGTGCCAGCATGAGGCAGCCTAGCACAGATACGCAGTATTTT	CASMRQPSTDTQYF
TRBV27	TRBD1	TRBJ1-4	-	TGTGCCAGCAGTTTATCCGTGGACAGGGCTTATGAAAAACTGTTTTTT	CASSLSVDRAYEKLFF
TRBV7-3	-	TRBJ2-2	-	TGTGCCAGCAGCTCGGTCGTGGCCGGGGAGCTGTTTTTT	CASSSVVAGELFF
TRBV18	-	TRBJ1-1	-	TGTGCCAGCTCACAGGGACGGGACACTGAAGCTTTCTTT	CASSQGRDTEAFF
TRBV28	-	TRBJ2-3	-	TGTGCCAGCAGTTCTCCAGATACGCAGTATTTT	CASSSPDTQYF
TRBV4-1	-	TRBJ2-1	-	TGCGCCAGCAGCCAAGGGGCTCAGGTGAGCTCCTACAATGAGCAGTTCTTC	CASSQGAQVSSYNEQFF
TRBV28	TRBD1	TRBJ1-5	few	TGTGCCAGCAGGGACAGGAGCAATCAGCCCCAGCATTTT	CASRDRSNQPQHF
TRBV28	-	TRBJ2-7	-	TGTGCCAGCAGTTTAGGGGCCAGCTACGAGCAGTACTTC	CASSLGASYEQYF
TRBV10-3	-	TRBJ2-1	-	TGTGCCATCAGTGAGTCGATTGGGAATGAGCAGTTCTTC	CAISESIGNEQFF
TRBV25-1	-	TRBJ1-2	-	TGTGCCAGCAGTGAATATGGGGGAAACTATGGCTACACCTTC	CASSEYGGNYGYTF
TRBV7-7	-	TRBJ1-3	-	TGTGCCAGCAGCGTGAAGTATTCAGGGGAAGGAAACACCATATATTTT	CASSVKYSGEGNTIYF
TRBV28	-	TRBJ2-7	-	TGTGCCAGCAGTCCTACGGCGACGGACGAGCAGTACTTC	CASSPTATDEQYF
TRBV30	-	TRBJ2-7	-	TGTGCCTGGAGGGGGGAATACGAGCAGTACTTC	CAWRGEYEQYF
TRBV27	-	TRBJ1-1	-	TGTGCCAGCAGTTTTTACGGTCAGGGGCCCACGAACACTGAAGCTTTCTTT	CASSFYGQGPTNTEAFF
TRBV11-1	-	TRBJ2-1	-	TGTGCCAGCAGCTTAGGGTCCCAGTCCTACAATGAGCAGTTCTTC	CASSLGSQSYNEQFF